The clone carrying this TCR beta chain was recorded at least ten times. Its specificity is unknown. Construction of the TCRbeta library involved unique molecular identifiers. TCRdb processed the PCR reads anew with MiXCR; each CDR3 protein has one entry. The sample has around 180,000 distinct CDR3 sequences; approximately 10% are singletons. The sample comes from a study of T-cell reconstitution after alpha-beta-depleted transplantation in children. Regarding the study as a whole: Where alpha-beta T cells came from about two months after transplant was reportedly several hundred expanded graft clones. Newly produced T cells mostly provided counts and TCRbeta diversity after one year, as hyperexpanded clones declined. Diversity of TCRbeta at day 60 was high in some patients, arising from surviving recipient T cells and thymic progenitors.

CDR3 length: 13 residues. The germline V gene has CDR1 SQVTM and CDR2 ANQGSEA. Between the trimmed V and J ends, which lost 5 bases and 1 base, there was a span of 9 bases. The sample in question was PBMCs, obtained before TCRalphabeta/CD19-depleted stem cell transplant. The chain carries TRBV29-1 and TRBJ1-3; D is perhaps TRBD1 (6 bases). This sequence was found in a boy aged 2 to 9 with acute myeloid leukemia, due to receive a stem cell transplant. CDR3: CSVQGGSGNTIYF. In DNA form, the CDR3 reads TGCAGCGTTCAAGGGGGGTCTGGAAACACCATATATTTT.